The entry that follows covers one T cell receptor beta chain sequence. Researchers tagged individual cDNA molecules with unique molecular identifiers. Via MiXCR, TCRdb re-called the 5' RACE reads, giving one row per CDR3 protein. The sample yields tens of thousands of distinct CDR3 sequences, 13% to 15% seen once. The sample comes from a study of early T cells in non-severe SARS-CoV-2 infection. This CDR3 has 14 amino acids. V shed 5 bases and J 4 bases; nucleotides not matched to a gene: 5. The germline gives CDR1 SGHAT, CDR2 FQNNGV. Sequencing input: whole blood. The chain uses TRBV11-2 and TRBJ2-1; 7 positions match TRBD1. This clonotype was obtained from an adult who was a healthcare worker with PCR-confirmed SARS-CoV-2 infection or an uninfected control (not recorded which). CDR3 nucleotide sequence: TGTGCCAGCAGCGCCGGGACAGCGTACAATGAGCAGTTCTTC. This codes for CASSAGTAYNEQFF.